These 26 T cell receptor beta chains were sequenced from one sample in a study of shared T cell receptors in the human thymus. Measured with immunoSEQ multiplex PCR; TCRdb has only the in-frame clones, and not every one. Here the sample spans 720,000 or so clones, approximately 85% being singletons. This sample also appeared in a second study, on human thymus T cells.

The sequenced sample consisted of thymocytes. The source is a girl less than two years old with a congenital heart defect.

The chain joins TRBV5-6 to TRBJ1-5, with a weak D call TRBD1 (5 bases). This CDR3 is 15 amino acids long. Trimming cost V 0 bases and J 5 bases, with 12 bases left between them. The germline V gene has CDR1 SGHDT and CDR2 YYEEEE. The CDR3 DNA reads TGTGCCAGCAGCTTGGGACAGAACCCATATCAGCCCCAGCATTTT. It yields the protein CASSLGQNPYQPQHF. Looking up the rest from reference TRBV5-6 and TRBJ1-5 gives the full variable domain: DAGVTQSPTHLIKTRGQQVTLRCSPKSGHDTVSWYQQALGQGPQFIFQYYEEEERQRGNFPDRFSGHQFPNYSSELNVNALLLGDSALYLCASSLGQNPYQPQHFGDGTRLSIL.

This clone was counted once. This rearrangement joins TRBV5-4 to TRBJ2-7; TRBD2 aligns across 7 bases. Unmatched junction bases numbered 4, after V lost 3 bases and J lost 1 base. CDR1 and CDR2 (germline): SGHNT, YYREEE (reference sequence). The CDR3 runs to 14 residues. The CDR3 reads CASSSAGVSYEQYF. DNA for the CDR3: TGTGCCAGCAGCTCGGCGGGGGTTTCCTACGAGCAGTACTTC.

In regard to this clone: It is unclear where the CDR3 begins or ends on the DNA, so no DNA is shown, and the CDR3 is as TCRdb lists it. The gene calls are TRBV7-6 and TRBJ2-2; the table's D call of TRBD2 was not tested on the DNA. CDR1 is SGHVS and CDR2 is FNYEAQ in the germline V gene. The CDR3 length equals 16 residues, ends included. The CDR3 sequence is CASSSRLNPTPGSCFF.

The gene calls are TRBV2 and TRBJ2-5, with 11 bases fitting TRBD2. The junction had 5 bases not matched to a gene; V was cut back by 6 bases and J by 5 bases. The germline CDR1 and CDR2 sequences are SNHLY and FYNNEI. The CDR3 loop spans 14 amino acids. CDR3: CASSPTSGDETQYF. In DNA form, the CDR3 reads TGTGCCAGCAGCCCGACTAGCGGGGATGAGACCCAGTACTTC.

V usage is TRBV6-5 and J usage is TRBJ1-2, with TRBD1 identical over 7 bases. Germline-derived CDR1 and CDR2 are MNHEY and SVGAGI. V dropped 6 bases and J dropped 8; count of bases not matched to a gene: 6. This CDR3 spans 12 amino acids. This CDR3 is CASRNRGDGYTF. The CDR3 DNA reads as TGTGCCAGCAGAAACAGGGGTGACGGCTACACCTTC.

This CDR3 reads CASSLVARSYNEQFF. The DNA of the CDR3 is TGTGCCAGCAGTTTGGTAGCCCGCTCCTACAATGAGCAGTTCTTC. The chain employs TRBV28 and TRBJ2-1; D is unclear. CDR1 is MDHEN, CDR2 SYDVKM, per germline. V was shortened by 3 bases and J by 0 bases, with 9 bases between the two germline ends. This CDR3 is 15 amino acids long.

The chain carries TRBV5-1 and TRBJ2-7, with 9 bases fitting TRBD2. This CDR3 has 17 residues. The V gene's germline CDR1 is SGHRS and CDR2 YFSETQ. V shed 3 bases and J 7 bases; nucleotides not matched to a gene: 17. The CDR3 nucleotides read TGCGCCAGCAGCTGCAAGAAGCGGGGGGCCCCCACCTGGGAGCAGTACTTC. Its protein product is CASSCKKRGAPTWEQYF.

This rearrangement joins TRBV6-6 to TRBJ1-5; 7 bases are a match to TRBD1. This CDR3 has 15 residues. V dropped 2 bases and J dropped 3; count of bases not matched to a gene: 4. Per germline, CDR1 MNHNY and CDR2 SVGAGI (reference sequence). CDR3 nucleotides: TGTGCCAGCAGTTACAACAGGGGTTACAATCAGCCCCAGCATTTT. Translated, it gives CASSYNRGYNQPQHF.

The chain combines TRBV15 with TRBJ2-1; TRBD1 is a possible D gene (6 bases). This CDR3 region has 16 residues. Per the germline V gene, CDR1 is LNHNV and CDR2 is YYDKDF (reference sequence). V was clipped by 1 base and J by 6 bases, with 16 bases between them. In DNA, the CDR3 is TGTGCCACCAGCAGAGGGAACCGGGACACATGCAATGAGCAGTTCTTC. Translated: CATSRGNRDTCNEQFF. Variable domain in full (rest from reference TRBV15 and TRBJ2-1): DAMVIQNPRYQVTQFGKPVTLSCSQTLNHNVMYWYQQKSSQAPKLLFHYYDKDFNNEADTPDNFQSRRPNTSFCFLDIRSPGLGDTAMYLCATSRGNRDTCNEQFFGPGTRLTVL.

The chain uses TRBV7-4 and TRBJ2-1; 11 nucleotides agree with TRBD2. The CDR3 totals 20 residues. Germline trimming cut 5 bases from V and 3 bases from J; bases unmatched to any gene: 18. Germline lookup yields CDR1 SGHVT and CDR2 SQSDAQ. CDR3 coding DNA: TGTGCCAGCAGCCGAAGATATAGCGGGGGGGAACCCCGATTCTACAATGAGCAGTTCTTC. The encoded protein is CASSRRYSGGEPRFYNEQFF.

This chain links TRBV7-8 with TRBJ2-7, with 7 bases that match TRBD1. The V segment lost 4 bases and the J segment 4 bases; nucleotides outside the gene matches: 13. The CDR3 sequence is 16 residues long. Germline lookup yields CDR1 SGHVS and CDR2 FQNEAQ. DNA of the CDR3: TGTGCCAGCAGCTCAGATCAGACAGGGAATGGATACGAGCAGTACTTC. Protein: CASSSDQTGNGYEQYF.

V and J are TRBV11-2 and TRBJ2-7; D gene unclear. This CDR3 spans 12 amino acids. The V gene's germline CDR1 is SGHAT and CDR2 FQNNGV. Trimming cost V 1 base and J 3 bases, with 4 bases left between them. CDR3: CASSLAVYEQYF. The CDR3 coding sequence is TGTGCCAGCAGCTTAGCGGTCTACGAGCAGTACTTC.

The CDR3 spells CASSPSGGHPDTEAFF. The DNA of the CDR3 is TGTGCCAGCAGCCCGTCGGGGGGACATCCGGACACTGAAGCTTTCTTT. This rearrangement joins TRBV7-8 to TRBJ1-1; possibly TRBD1 for D (6 bases). Trimming left V 5 bases short and J 3 bases short, with 19 bases between. This CDR3 spans 16 amino acids. Per the germline V gene, CDR1 is SGHVS and CDR2 is FQNEAQ.

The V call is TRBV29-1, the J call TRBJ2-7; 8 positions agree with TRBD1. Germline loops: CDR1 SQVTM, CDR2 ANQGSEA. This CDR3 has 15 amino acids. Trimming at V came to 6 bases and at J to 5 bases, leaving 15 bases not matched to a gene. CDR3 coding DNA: TGCAGCGTAAAAACTGGGACAGGAGAGGACAACGAGCAGTACTTC. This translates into CSVKTGTGEDNEQYF.

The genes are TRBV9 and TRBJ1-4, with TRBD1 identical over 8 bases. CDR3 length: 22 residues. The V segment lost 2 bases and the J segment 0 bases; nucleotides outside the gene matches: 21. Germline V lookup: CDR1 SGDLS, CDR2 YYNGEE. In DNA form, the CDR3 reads TGTGCCAGCAGCGTTACCGGACAGGGTAGGATAGGGGTTTCCTCAACTAATGAAAAACTGTTTTTT. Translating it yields CASSVTGQGRIGVSSTNEKLFF.

The CDR3 nucleotides read TGTGCCAGCAGTTTCTTTAGGGGAAGAGGTGGTGAAGCTTTCTTT. The encoded protein is CASSFFRGRGGEAFF. The chain is built from TRBV28 and TRBJ1-1; D is perhaps TRBD1 (5 bases). The CDR3 is 15 amino acids. The V end lost 3 bases, the J end lost 7 bases, and 18 bases lay between the germline ends. CDR1 MDHEN and CDR2 SYDVKM come from the germline V gene.

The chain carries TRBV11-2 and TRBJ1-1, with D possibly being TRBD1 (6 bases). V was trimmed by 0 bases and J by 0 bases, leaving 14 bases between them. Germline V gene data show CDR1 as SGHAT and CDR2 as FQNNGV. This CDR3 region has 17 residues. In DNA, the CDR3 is TGTGCCAGCAGCTTAGAACCGCAGGGGAACTTGAACACTGAAGCTTTCTTT. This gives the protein CASSLEPQGNLNTEAFF. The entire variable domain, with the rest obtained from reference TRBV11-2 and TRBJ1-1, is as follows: EAGVAQSPRYKIIEKRQSVAFWCNPISGHATLYWYQQILGQGPKLLIQFQNNGVVDDSQLPKDRFSAERLKGVDSTLKIQPAKLEDSAVYLCASSLEPQGNLNTEAFFGQGTRLTVV.

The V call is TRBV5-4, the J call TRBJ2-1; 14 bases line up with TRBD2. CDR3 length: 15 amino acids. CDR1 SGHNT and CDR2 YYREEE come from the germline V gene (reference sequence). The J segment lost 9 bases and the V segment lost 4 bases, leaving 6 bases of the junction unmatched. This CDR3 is CASSETSGGACEQFF. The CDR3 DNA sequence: TGTGCCAGCAGCGAGACTAGCGGGGGGGCGTGTGAGCAGTTCTTC.

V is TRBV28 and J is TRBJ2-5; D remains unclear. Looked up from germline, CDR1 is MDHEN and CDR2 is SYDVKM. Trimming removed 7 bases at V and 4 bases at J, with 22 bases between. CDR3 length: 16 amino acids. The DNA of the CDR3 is TGTGCCAGCAACGACGACATGGGTAAGGTGAGAGAGACCCAGTACTTC. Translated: CASNDDMGKVRETQYF.

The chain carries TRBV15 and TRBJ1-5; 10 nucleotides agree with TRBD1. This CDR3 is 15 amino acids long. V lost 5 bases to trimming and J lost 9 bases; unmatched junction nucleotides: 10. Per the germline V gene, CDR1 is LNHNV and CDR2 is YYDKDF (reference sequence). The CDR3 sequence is CATSRRTGGVRPQHF. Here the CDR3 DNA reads TGTGCCACCAGCCGGAGGACAGGGGGTGTTCGGCCCCAGCATTTT.

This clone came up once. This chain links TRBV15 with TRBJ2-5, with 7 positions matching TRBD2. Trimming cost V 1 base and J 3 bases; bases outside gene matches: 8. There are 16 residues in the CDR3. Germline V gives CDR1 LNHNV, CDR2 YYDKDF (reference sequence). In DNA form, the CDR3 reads TGTGCCACCAGCAGAGTTCACGGACGGGGGGAAGAGACCCAGTACTTC. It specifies CATSRVHGRGEETQYF.

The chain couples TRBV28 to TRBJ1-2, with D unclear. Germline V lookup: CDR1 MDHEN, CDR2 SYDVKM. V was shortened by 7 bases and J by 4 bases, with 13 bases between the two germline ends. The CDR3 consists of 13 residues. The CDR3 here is CASNLAEFYGYTF. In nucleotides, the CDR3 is TGTGCCAGCAATCTGGCGGAGTTCTATGGCTACACCTTC.

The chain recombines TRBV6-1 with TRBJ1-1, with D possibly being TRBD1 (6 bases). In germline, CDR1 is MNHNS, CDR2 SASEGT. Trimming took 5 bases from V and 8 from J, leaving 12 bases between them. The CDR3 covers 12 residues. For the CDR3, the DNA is TGTGCCAGCAGTCAGGCCGGGACAGAAGCTTTCTTT. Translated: CASSQAGTEAFF.

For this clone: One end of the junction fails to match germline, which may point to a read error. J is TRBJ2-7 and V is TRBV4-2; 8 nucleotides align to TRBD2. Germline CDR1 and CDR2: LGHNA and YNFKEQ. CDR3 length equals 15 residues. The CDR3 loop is CASSQAGGGPNEQYF. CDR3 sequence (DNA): TGTGCCAGCAGTCAAGCCGGGGGGGGGCCCAACGAGCAGTACTTC.

For the CDR3, the DNA is TGCGCCAGCAGCCAAGATCGCCAGCGGGGGGGCCGGGTTGAGCAGTTCTTC. Residues: CASSQDRQRGGRVEQFF. The chain combines TRBV4-3 with TRBJ2-1; 10 bases line up with TRBD2. This CDR3 has 17 amino acids. With V trimmed by 0 bases and J by 9 bases, 11 bases remained unmatched. CDR1 is LGHNA and CDR2 is YSLEER in the germline V gene.

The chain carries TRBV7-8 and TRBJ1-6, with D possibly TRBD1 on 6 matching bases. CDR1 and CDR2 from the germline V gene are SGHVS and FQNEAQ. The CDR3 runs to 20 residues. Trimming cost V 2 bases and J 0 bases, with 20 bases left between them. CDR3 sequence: CASSLIRPDSHSSYNSPLHF. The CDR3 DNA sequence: TGTGCCAGCAGCTTAATTAGACCGGACAGTCATAGCTCCTATAATTCACCCCTCCACTTT.